Listed below are T cell receptor beta chains from one sample, sequenced in a study of spatial heterogeneity in lung cancer. TCRdb processed the 5' RACE reads anew with MiXCR; each CDR3 protein has one entry. This repertoire shows over 10,000 distinct CDR3 sequences, about 14% found once; its top ten account for approximately 37%. Sequencing used PBMCs, obtained at surgery. The receptors originated from a male donor with early-stage non-small cell lung cancer. Each CDR3 is given with its conserved first and last residue. A D gene is named only where the DNA matches it firmly. Clone size is given for some rows only: seen once, a few or many times, or a class if the clone is expanded.

abundance,v_gene,j_gene,d_gene,CDR3nt,CDR3aa
few,TRBV4-3,TRBJ2-5,TRBD1,TGCGCCAGCAGCCACGATCGACAGGGGGAATGGGTGACCCAGTACTTC,CASSHDRQGEWVTQYF
.,TRBV28,TRBJ1-3,.,TGTGCCATCCAAGGGTACGCAACTCCCGACTCTGGAAACACCATATATTTT,CAIQGYATPDSGNTIYF
.,TRBV11-3,TRBJ2-3,TRBD2,TGTGCCAGCAGCTCGGGCCTAGCGGGGGGGCCGGCGCAGTATTTT,CASSSGLAGGPAQYF
many,TRBV27,TRBJ2-7,.,TGTGCCAGCAGTTTATCAGGTGGCAGGGGTATTTTCCGCTACGAGCAGTACTTC,CASSLSGGRGIFRYEQYF
many,TRBV7-2,TRBJ2-2,.,TGTGCCAGCAGCTTAGTTTCCGGCACCGGGGAGCTGTTTTTT,CASSLVSGTGELFF
.,TRBV7-3,TRBJ2-4,.,TGTGCCAGCAGCTTAATTGGGGGCGTGTCGGACATTCAGTACTTC,CASSLIGGVSDIQYF
.,TRBV28,TRBJ2-1,.,TGTGCCAGCAGTTCCCCTTTAATCTACAATGAGCAGTTCTTC,CASSSPLIYNEQFF
few,TRBV29-1,TRBJ1-1,.,TGCAGCGTGGGGGGGGACACTGAAGCTTTCTTT,CSVGGDTEAFF
few,TRBV5-1,TRBJ2-1,TRBD2,TGCGCCAGCAGCTTGGCCACGTCTAGCGGCAATGAGCAGTTCTTC,CASSLATSSGNEQFF
.,TRBV11-2,TRBJ2-6,.,TGTGCCAGCAGCTTACAAGTTTCCGGGGCCAACGTCCTGACTTTC,CASSLQVSGANVLTF
.,TRBV29-1,TRBJ1-6,TRBD1,TGCAGCGTCGGGACAGGGTCTAATTCACCCCTCCACTTT,CSVGTGSNSPLHF
few,TRBV6-2/TRBV6-3,TRBJ2-4,.,TGTGCCAGCAGTCGGCAGGGGAGTCGATTGACCAAAAACATTCAGTACTTC,CASSRQGSRLTKNIQYF
.,TRBV3-1,TRBJ1-4,.,TGTGCCAGCAGCCAGGTAGGGGCAGAGGAAAAACTGTTTTTT,CASSQVGAEEKLFF
many,TRBV11-2,TRBJ2-3,TRBD2,TGTGCCAGCAGCGGGCGGGGGGCCAAGGGAGATACGCAGTATTTT,CASSGRGAKGDTQYF
many,TRBV20-1,TRBJ2-5,TRBD2,TGCAGTGCTCTAGCGGGGGGGCCGAGTGAGACCCAGTACTTC,CSALAGGPSETQYF
few,TRBV5-4,TRBJ1-1,TRBD1,TGTGCCAGCAGCTTAGGGGGCGCGGACACTGAAGCTTTCTTT,CASSLGGADTEAFF
.,TRBV11-2,TRBJ2-4,.,TGTGCCAGCGGACATATAGCCAAAAACATTCAGTACTTC,CASGHIAKNIQYF
few,TRBV7-9,TRBJ2-2,TRBD2,TGTGCCAGCAGCCCTCTAGCGGGGGACACCGGGGAGCTGTTTTTT,CASSPLAGDTGELFF
few,TRBV20-1,TRBJ2-7,TRBD1,TGCAGTGCTGAGGTTCCCGGGACAGAGATCTACGAGCAGTACTTC,CSAEVPGTEIYEQYF
medium-sized,TRBV20-1,TRBJ1-3,.,TGCAGTGCTAGAGATCGGGGGAGCTCTGGAACCACCATATATTTT,CSARDRGSSGTTIYF
few,TRBV10-2,TRBJ2-2,.,TGCGCCAGCAGTGAATGGGACCAAAACACCGGGGAGCTGTTTTTT,CASSEWDQNTGELFF
.,TRBV3-1,TRBJ2-5,.,TGTGCCAGCAGCCAAGATCAGACTCCACAAGAGACCCAGTACTTC,CASSQDQTPQETQYF
many,TRBV9,TRBJ1-5,.,TGTGCCAGCAGCCGAACCTCCTCGACAGGAAGCAATCAGCCCCAGCATTTT,CASSRTSSTGSNQPQHF